This is a list of T cell receptor beta chains from one sample in a study of T cells in tuberculosis. Some clones are missing from TCRdb's copy, which holds only in-frame ones; the method was immunoSEQ multiplex PCR. The sample consists of roughly 92,000 clones, approximately 90% of them appearing once. The sequenced sample consisted of CD1b-GMM tetramer-negative cells sorted from PBMCs. All receptors come from an adult woman with latent tuberculosis. CDR3s include the opening cysteine and the closing phenylalanine or tryptophan. D genes are given only for firm matches. Where a row states a size, it is once, few, many or the class of an expanded clone; other rows omit it.

TRBV29-1	-	TRBJ2-3	-	CSVEDQARSTDTQYF	TGCAGCGTTGAAGATCAGGCCCGTAGCACAGATACGCAGTATTTT
TRBV25-1	-	TRBJ1-2	-	CASSELQNYGYTF	TGTGCCAGCAGTGAGTTACAGAACTATGGCTACACCTTC
TRBV9	-	TRBJ2-3	TRBD1	CASSSKGGGRTDTQYF	TGTGCCAGCAGCAGTAAAGGGGGCGGGCGCACAGATACGCAGTATTTT
TRBV6-5	-	TRBJ1-2	TRBD1	CASSGQASWYGYTF	TGTGCCAGCAGTGGACAGGCGTCATGGTATGGCTACACCTTC
TRBV4-2	few	TRBJ1-3	TRBD1	CASSQDLDRADTIYF	TGTGCCAGCAGCCAAGATTTGGACAGGGCGGACACCATATATTTT
TRBV28	-	TRBJ2-1	TRBD2	CASTRGVGNEQFF	TGTGCCAGCACGCGGGGGGTCGGGAATGAGCAGTTCTTC
TRBV6-4	-	TRBJ2-7	TRBD1	CASSPTGGFDEQYF	TGTGCCAGCAGTCCGACAGGGGGTTTCGACGAGCAGTACTTC
TRBV6-5	-	TRBJ1-5	-	CASSDRGRQPQHF	TGTGCCAGCAGTGACCGAGGTCGACAGCCCCAGCATTTT
TRBV28	-	TRBJ2-1	TRBD2	CASSSSGGSSYNEQFF	TGTGCCAGCAGTTCTAGCGGGGGGTCTTCCTACAATGAGCAGTTCTTC
TRBV10-2	-	TRBJ2-3	TRBD2	CASSRRHGGADTDTQYF	TGCGCCAGCAGTCGCAGACACGGGGGGGCAGACACAGATACGCAGTATTTT
TRBV7-8	-	TRBJ2-7	TRBD2	CASSPQGLAGYEQYF	TGTGCCAGCAGCCCACAGGGACTAGCGGGCTACGAGCAGTACTTC
TRBV7-2	-	TRBJ2-4	TRBD2	CASSSGTGLAWIQYF	TGTGCCAGCAGCTCCGGGACTGGACTAGCCTGGATTCAGTACTTC
TRBV6-5	-	TRBJ1-1	-	CASSYREWVNTEAFF	TGTGCCAGCAGTTACAGGGAGTGGGTGAACACTGAAGCTTTCTTT
TRBV5-8	-	TRBJ2-3	-	CASSLAPRQSTDTQYF	TGTGCCAGCAGCTTGGCCCCCAGGCAGAGCACAGATACGCAGTATTTT
TRBV5-1	-	TRBJ1-4	-	CASQGREYEKLFF	TGCGCCAGCCAAGGCCGGGAGTATGAAAAACTGTTTTTT
TRBV6-6	once	TRBJ2-7	-	CASISQEGGHMYEQYF	TGTGCCAGCATCTCCCAGGAGGGGGGGCACATGTACGAGCAGTACTTC
TRBV2	-	TRBJ1-5	-	CASRKWAGRESNQPQHF	TGTGCCAGCAGGAAGTGGGCAGGGAGGGAAAGCAATCAGCCCCAGCATTTT
TRBV6-5	-	TRBJ1-6	-	CASRRQANSPLHF	TGTGCCAGCAGGCGACAGGCTAATTCACCCCTCCACTTT
TRBV19	-	TRBJ2-7	-	CASSKRQGLTYEQYF	TGTGCCAGTAGTAAACGGCAGGGGCTCACCTACGAGCAGTACTTC
TRBV18	-	TRBJ2-5	TRBD2	CASSPGLAQETQYF	TGTGCCAGCTCACCGGGACTAGCCCAAGAGACCCAGTACTTC
TRBV5-1	-	TRBJ2-3	TRBD1	CASKAGGPTDTQYF	TGCGCCAGCAAGGCAGGGGGCCCCACAGATACGCAGTATTTT